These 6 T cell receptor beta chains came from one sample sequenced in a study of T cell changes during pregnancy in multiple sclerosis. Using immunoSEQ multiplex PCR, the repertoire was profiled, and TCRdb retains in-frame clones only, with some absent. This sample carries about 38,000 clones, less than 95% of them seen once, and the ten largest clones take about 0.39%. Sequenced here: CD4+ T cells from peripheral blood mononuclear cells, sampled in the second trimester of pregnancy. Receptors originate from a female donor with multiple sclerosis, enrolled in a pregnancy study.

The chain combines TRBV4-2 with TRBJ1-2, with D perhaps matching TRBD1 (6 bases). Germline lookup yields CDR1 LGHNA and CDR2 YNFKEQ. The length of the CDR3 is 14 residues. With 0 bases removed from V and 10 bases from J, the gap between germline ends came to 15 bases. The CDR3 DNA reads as TGTGCCAGCAGCCAAGAGGCACAGGGTATAATCTACACCTTC. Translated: CASSQEAQGIIYTF.

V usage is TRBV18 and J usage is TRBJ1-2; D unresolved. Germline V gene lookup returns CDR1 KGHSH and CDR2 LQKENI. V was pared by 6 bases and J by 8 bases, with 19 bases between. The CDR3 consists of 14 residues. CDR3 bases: TGTGCCAGCTCTCTCCAAAGGCCCATCGGGGGCTACACCTTC. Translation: CASSLQRPIGGYTF.

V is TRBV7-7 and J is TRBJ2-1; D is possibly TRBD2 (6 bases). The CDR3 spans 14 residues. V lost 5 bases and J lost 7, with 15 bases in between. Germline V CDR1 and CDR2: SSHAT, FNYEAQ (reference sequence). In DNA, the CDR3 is TGTGCCAGCAGCGCCGGGACTGCAGTTAATGAGCAGTTCTTC. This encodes CASSAGTAVNEQFF.

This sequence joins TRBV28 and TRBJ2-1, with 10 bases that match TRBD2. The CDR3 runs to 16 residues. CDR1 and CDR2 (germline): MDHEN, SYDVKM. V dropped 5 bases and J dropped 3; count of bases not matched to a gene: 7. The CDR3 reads CASSPAGTSVYNEQFF. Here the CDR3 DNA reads TGTGCCAGCAGTCCGGCCGGGACTAGCGTCTACAATGAGCAGTTCTTC.

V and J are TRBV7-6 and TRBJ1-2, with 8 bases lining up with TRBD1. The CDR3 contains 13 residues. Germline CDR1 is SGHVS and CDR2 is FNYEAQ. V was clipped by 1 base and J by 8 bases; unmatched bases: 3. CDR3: CASSLGTGNGYTF. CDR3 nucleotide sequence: TGTGCCAGCAGCTTAGGGACAGGGAACGGCTACACCTTC.

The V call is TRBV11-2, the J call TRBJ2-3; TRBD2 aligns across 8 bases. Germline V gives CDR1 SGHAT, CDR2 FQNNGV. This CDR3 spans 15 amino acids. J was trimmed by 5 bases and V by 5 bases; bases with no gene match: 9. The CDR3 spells CASSPIAGKGDTQYF. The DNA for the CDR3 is TGTGCCAGCAGCCCGATAGCGGGAAAAGGAGATACGCAGTATTTT.